This TCR beta chain came from a study of OX40 agonist ivuxolimab in advanced cancers. Study observations and caveats: On average, CD8+ T cells showed a greater number of expanded clones than CD4+.

Looked up from germline, CDR1 is MNHNY and CDR2 is SVGAGI (reference sequence). Unmatched junction bases numbered 12, after V lost 8 bases and J lost 4 bases. This CDR3 has 16 residues. The protocol was immunoSEQ multiplex PCR, while the TCRdb copy is restricted to in-frame clones and leaves out a portion. The table has 72,000 or so clones, about 86% seen once; the top ten hold nearly 4.5%. A word on this clone: The antigen remains undetermined.

This clonotype originated in an adult with an advanced solid tumor such as melanoma, head and neck, liver or kidney cancer. The genes are TRBV6-6 and TRBJ1-2; 11 bases agree with TRBD1. The sequenced sample was CD4+ or CD8+ T cells sorted from blood, obtained in a trial of the OX40 agonist ivuxolimab. CDR3 coding DNA: TGTGCCAGCCACACCTCCGGGACAGGGGGAGTCTATGGCTACACCTTC. This codes for CASHTSGTGGVYGYTF.